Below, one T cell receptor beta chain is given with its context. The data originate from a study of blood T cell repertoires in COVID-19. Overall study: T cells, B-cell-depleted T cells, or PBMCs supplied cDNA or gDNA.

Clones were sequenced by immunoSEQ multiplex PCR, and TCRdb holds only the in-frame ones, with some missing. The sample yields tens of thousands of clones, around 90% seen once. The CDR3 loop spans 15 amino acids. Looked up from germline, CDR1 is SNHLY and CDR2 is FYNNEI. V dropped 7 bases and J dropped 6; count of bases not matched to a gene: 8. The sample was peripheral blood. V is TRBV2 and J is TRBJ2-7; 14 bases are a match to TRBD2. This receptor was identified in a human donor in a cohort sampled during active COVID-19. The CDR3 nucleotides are TGTGCCAGCAAGGACTGGGGACTAGCGGGGGCCGAGCAGTACTTC. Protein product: CASKDWGLAGAEQYF.